This is a list of T cell receptor beta chains from one sample in a study of long-term antiretroviral therapy in people with HIV. TCRdb keeps only in-frame clones here, not all; method: immunoSEQ multiplex PCR. This table holds about 18,000 clones, 91% found once. The sample in question was unsorted PBMCs, obtained 3 years after starting antiretroviral therapy. The source of these receptors is a man aged 50-60 years with HIV. Each CDR3 is given with its conserved first and last residue. The order of the fields is V gene, D gene, J gene, clone size, CDR3 length, CDR3 DNA, CDR3 protein. The D gene is left open where the match is weak. Clone size is given for some rows only: seen once, a few or many times, or a class if the clone is expanded.

TRBV19	NA	TRBJ2-2	NA	16	TGTGCCAGTAGTAGATGGGGGGCCCTTAACACCGGGGAGCTGTTTTTT	CASSRWGALNTGELFF
TRBV7-2	NA	TRBJ1-5	NA	15	TGTGCCAGCAGCTTAGCGCCAGGCCGGGATCAGCCCCAGCATTTT	CASSLAPGRDQPQHF
TRBV19	NA	TRBJ2-7	NA	15	TGTGCCAGTAGTAGCCCCGGGAACAGGGCGGGGGAGCAGTACTTC	CASSSPGNRAGEQYF
TRBV27	TRBD1	TRBJ2-7	NA	15	TGTGCCAGCAGTTCCCGGAACAGGGGGCCCGACGAGCAGTACTTC	CASSSRNRGPDEQYF
TRBV7-9	NA	TRBJ2-7	NA	14	TGTGCCAGCAGCTTAGCGGACAGAACCTACGAGCAGTACTTC	CASSLADRTYEQYF
TRBV30	NA	TRBJ1-5	NA	14	TGTGCCTGGAGTGTACAGTCCACCAATCAGCCCCAGCATTTT	CAWSVQSTNQPQHF
TRBV11-2	NA	TRBJ1-6	NA	12	TGTGCCAGCAGCTTAGGAGGCGTTTCCCTCCACTTT	CASSLGGVSLHF
TRBV9	NA	TRBJ1-2	NA	16	TGTGCCAGCACCTACCTTGACAGGCCACTAATTTATGGCTACACCTTC	CASTYLDRPLIYGYTF
TRBV6-1	NA	TRBJ1-4	NA	17	TGTGCCAGCAGTGAAGGGTTCGACAGGACAACTAATGAAAAACTGTTTTTT	CASSEGFDRTTNEKLFF
TRBV4-3	NA	TRBJ2-1	NA	17	TGCGCCAGCAGCCAAGAATCGCTCAGCCTCTCCTACAATGAGCAGTTCTTC	CASSQESLSLSYNEQFF
TRBV11-2	NA	TRBJ2-6	NA	17	TGTGCCAGCAGCTTGGCGGCAGGGGGGTTCGGGGCCAACGTCCTGACTTTC	CASSLAAGGFGANVLTF
TRBV4-1	NA	TRBJ1-1	NA	15	TGCGCCAGCAGCCAATCCGCCCTCCCGAACACTGAAGCTTTCTTT	CASSQSALPNTEAFF
TRBV5-1	NA	TRBJ1-1	NA	15	TGCGCCAGCAGCTTGGGAGGGGCATTGAACACTGAAGCTTTCTTT	CASSLGGALNTEAFF
TRBV30	TRBD2	TRBJ2-1	NA	13	TGTGCCCTGTCGCTAGCGGATAGGAATGAGCAGTTCTTC	CALSLADRNEQFF
TRBV27	NA	TRBJ1-2	NA	16	TGTGCCAGCAGTTTTGGGGTAACAGCAACTAACTATGGCTACACCTTC	CASSFGVTATNYGYTF
TRBV27	NA	TRBJ1-2	NA	15	TGTGCCAGCAGTATCTCAGGGACGGGTGACTATGGCTACACCTTC	CASSISGTGDYGYTF
TRBV9	TRBD2	TRBJ2-5	NA	14	TGTGCCAGCAGCATAGCGGGGTCACAAGAGACCCAGTACTTC	CASSIAGSQETQYF
TRBV18	TRBD2	TRBJ2-3	NA	16	TGTGCCAGCTCACCGAATACTAGCGCTTCAGGGGATACGCAGTATTTT	CASSPNTSASGDTQYF
TRBV12-5	NA	TRBJ1-5	NA	16	TGTGCTAGTGGTTTGGTATCTTCGGGAGGCAATCAGCCCCAGCATTTT	CASGLVSSGGNQPQHF
TRBV10-2	NA	TRBJ1-5	NA	13	TGCGCCAGCAGTGAGAATTTCCAACAGCCCCAGCATTTT	CASSENFQQPQHF
TRBV19	NA	TRBJ1-5	NA	13	TGTGCCAGTAGCCAGGGTAGCAATCAGCCCCAGCATTTT	CASSQGSNQPQHF
TRBV7-9	TRBD1	TRBJ2-3	NA	15	TGTGCCAGCAGCCCCCCGGACAGGGGCACAGATACGCAGTATTTT	CASSPPDRGTDTQYF
TRBV29-1	NA	TRBJ2-3	NA	12	TGCAGCGTTGACCCGCGCACAGATACGCAGTATTTT	CSVDPRTDTQYF
TRBV27	NA	TRBJ1-5	NA	15	TGTGCCAGCAGTTTATCGGGGGGGAGGATTCAGCCCCAGCATTTT	CASSLSGGRIQPQHF
TRBV5-8	TRBD2	TRBJ2-7	NA	12	TGTGCCAGCAGCCCCGGGAGGCTACGGCAGTACTTC	CASSPGRLRQYF
TRBV6-1	TRBD1	TRBJ2-7	once	16	TGTGCCAGCAGTGGCTTTTTGGACAGGGGGCTGGACGAGCAGTACTTC	CASSGFLDRGLDEQYF
TRBV27	NA	TRBJ1-6	NA	15	TGTGCCAGCAGGCAAACGAGGGGTGCAAATTCACCCCTCCACTTT	CASRQTRGANSPLHF
TRBV19	NA	TRBJ2-7	NA	13	TGTGCCAGTAGTCCGGGAAACCCCTACGAGCAGTACTTC	CASSPGNPYEQYF
TRBV10-3	TRBD1	TRBJ2-1	NA	18	TGTGCCATCAGTGCAACTACAGGGGCTGGGGGCACCTACAATGAGCAGTTCTTC	CAISATTGAGGTYNEQFF
TRBV13	TRBD2	TRBJ2-1	NA	16	TGTGCCAGCAGCTTAGGGCTAGCGGGGGCCTACAATGAGCAGTTCTTC	CASSLGLAGAYNEQFF
TRBV5-1	TRBD1	TRBJ1-2	once	13	TGCGCCAGCAGCCTCCCGACAGGGATTGGCTACACCTTC	CASSLPTGIGYTF
TRBV28	NA	TRBJ1-1	NA	16	TGTGCCAGCAGTTTTAAGATATCCGAAAGGAACACTGAAGCTTTCTTT	CASSFKISERNTEAFF
TRBV4-1	NA	TRBJ1-5	NA	15	TGCGCCAGCAGCCAAGATTGGCAAAAGCCCCAGCCCCAGCATTTT	CASSQDWQKPQPQHF
TRBV4-2	NA	TRBJ2-6	NA	17	TGTGCCAGCAGCCAAGGTGACCGGTTCTCTGGGGCCAACGTCCTGACTTTC	CASSQGDRFSGANVLTF
TRBV5-6	NA	TRBJ1-2	NA	14	TGTGCCAGCAGCTTGGGGGATCTTAACTTCGGCTACACCTTC	CASSLGDLNFGYTF
TRBV6-1	NA	TRBJ2-7	NA	13	TGTGCCAGCAGTGAAGCCTGGTCCTACGAGCAGTACTTC	CASSEAWSYEQYF
TRBV5-6	TRBD1	TRBJ1-5	NA	14	TGTGCCAGCAGCCGGACAGGGTATAATCAGCCCCAGCATTTT	CASSRTGYNQPQHF
TRBV2	NA	TRBJ1-3	NA	14	TGTGCCAGCAGAACGACTGGCTCTGGAAACACCATATATTTT	CASRTTGSGNTIYF
TRBV7-3	NA	TRBJ2-1	NA	15	TGTGCCAGCAGTCAACAGGGCATTTTAGGGAATGAGCAGTTCTTC	CASSQQGILGNEQFF
TRBV2	NA	TRBJ1-2	once	12	TGTGCCAGCAGTGATGGGGACTATGGCTACACCTTC	CASSDGDYGYTF
TRBV5-5	NA	TRBJ2-7	NA	15	TGTGCCAGCAGCTTATTTTACGAGAGCTCCTACGAGCAGTACTTC	CASSLFYESSYEQYF
TRBV11-2	NA	TRBJ1-6	NA	18	TGTGCCAGCAGCCCAGCGAGGGAATCCGGGGGGCAGAGGACACCCCTCCACTTT	CASSPARESGGQRTPLHF
TRBV6-5	NA	TRBJ1-2	NA	15	TGTGCCTCCCTGCTCGGGTCAGTGTCTAACTATGGCTACACCTTC	CASLLGSVSNYGYTF
TRBV29-1	TRBD1	TRBJ2-3	NA	13	TGCAGCGTTGAGCCCCCAGGGGGCCGATTGCTGTATTTT	CSVEPPGGRLLYF
TRBV19	NA	TRBJ1-3	NA	17	TGTGCCAGTAAACAGCTTGGGCACCAACTCTCTGGAAACACCATATATTTT	CASKQLGHQLSGNTIYF
TRBV7-6	NA	TRBJ1-1	once	15	TGTGCCAGCAGCTTAGAGGTCGGGGGAAAGACTGAAGCTTTCTTT	CASSLEVGGKTEAFF
TRBV2	NA	TRBJ1-1	NA	14	TGTGCCAGCAGTGAAGGGAGGGGGGGGACTGAAGCTTTCTTT	CASSEGRGGTEAFF
TRBV11-2	TRBD1	TRBJ1-4	NA	16	TGTGCCAGCAGCTCCGTGTCGGGCAGGGGGCTTGAAAAACTGTTTTTT	CASSSVSGRGLEKLFF
TRBV19	NA	TRBJ1-2	NA	10	TGTGCCAGTAGAGGTGCTGGCTACACCTTC	CASRGAGYTF
TRBV29-1	NA	TRBJ2-1	NA	10	TGCAGCGGTTCCTACAATGAGCAGTTCTTC	CSGSYNEQFF
TRBV27	NA	TRBJ2-7	NA	13	TGTGCCAGCAGCACCGGATCAGGGGACGAGCAGTACTTC	CASSTGSGDEQYF
TRBV5-4	NA	TRBJ2-7	NA	11	TGTGCCAGCGGTATAGGCGACGAGCAGTACTTC	CASGIGDEQYF
TRBV12-5	TRBD1	TRBJ1-2	NA	15	TGTGCTAGTGGTTTGGGGACAGGACTTGGGTATGGCTACACCTTC	CASGLGTGLGYGYTF
TRBV6-5	NA	TRBJ1-2	NA	11	TGTGCCAGCGGACCGGGGTATGGCTACACCTTC	CASGPGYGYTF
TRBV30	TRBD1	TRBJ2-3	NA	12	TGTGCCTGGGACAGGGGCACAGATACGCAGTATTTT	CAWDRGTDTQYF